This TCR beta chain emerged from a study of cytomegalovirus exposure and HLA in healthy donors. About the research overall: The same platform as the approximately 700 first-cohort repertoires was used for the 95 to 150 validation repertoires, a later analysis reported.

Regarding this clone: Its antigen is not known.

V was pared by 3 bases and J by 11 bases, with 17 bases between. The CDR3 contains 13 residues. Germline V gene sequence: CDR1 SGDLS, CDR2 YYNGEE. This table comes from immunoSEQ multiplex PCR, and its TCRdb copy is limited to in-frame clones, with some not included. The data contain tens of thousands of clones, roughly 93% of them seen just once; the ten biggest clones take up 3% to 4.5%. Findings and caveats of the study: A classifier reportedly called cytomegalovirus status with high sensitivity and specificity. The dataset shows that most TCR sequences were rare, while some public TCRs occurred in many donors.

The clonotype comes from a woman aged 30 to 39 in good health and CMV-seronegative. The chain employs TRBV9 and TRBJ1-2; perhaps TRBD1 as D (5 bases). The sequenced sample consisted of PBMCs. CDR3 in DNA: TGTGCCAGCAGCGAGGGACTGGGGCACGGTTACACCTTC. Translated, it gives CASSEGLGHGYTF.